In its sample, the clone carrying this TCR beta chain was seen a few times. Germline CDR1 reads ENHRY; CDR2 reads SYGVKD. This CDR3 is built from 12 residues. V was shortened by 2 bases and J by 1 base, with 2 bases between the two germline ends. The data stem from a study of shared clonotypes between healthy human individuals. Method: immunoSEQ multiplex PCR; TCRdb's copy keeps in-frame clones and lacks some. Of a few million clones detected, 90% to 95% appear once; the ten largest clones hold around 0.14%. The sample taken for sequencing was naive CD4+ T cells sorted from blood. Noted subset: CD45RA+ positively selected. The TCR sequence derives from a man between 18 and 29 years old in good health. The V gene is TRBV10-3, the J gene TRBJ1-1; D is undetermined. CDR3 sequence (DNA): TGTGCCATCAGTGAGGAGAACACTGAAGCTTTCTTT. It specifies CAISEENTEAFF.